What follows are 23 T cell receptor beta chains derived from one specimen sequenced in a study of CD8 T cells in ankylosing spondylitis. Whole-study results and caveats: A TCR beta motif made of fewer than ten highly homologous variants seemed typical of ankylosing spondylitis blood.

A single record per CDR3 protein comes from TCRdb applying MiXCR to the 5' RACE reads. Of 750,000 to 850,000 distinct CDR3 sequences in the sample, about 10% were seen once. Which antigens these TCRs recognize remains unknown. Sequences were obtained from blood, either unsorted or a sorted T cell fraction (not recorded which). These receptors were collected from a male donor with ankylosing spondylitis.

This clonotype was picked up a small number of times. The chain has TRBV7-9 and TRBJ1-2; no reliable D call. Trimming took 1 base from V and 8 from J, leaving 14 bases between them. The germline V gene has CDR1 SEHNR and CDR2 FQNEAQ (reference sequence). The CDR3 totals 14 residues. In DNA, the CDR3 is TGTGCCAGCAGCTTAGGTGGAGTCCTCGGAGGCTACACCTTC. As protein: CASSLGGVLGGYTF.

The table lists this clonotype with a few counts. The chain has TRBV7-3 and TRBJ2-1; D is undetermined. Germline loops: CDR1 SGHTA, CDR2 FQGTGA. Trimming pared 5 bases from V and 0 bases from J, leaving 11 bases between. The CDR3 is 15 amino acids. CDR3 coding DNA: TGTGCCAGCAGCCTACGCAGAGCCTCCTACAATGAGCAGTTCTTC. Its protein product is CASSLRRASYNEQFF.

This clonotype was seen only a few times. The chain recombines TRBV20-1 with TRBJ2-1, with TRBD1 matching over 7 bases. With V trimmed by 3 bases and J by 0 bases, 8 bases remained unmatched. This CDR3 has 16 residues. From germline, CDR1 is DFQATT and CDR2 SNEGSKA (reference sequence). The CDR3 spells CSASLLGQLSYNEQFF. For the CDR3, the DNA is TGCAGTGCTAGTCTTCTGGGACAGCTCTCCTACAATGAGCAGTTCTTC.

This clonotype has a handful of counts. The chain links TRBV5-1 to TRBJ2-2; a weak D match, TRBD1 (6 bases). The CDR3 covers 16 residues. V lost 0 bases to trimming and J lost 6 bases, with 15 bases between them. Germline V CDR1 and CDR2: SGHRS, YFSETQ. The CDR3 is CASSLGQAPYSGELFF. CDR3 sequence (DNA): TGCGCCAGCAGCTTGGGACAGGCGCCTTATTCCGGGGAGCTGTTTTTT.

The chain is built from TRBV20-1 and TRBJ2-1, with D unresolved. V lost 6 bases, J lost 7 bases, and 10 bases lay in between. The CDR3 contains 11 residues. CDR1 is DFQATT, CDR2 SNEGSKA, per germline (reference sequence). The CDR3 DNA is TGCAGTGCGCGTCAACGGAATGAGCAGTTCTTC. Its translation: CSARQRNEQFF.

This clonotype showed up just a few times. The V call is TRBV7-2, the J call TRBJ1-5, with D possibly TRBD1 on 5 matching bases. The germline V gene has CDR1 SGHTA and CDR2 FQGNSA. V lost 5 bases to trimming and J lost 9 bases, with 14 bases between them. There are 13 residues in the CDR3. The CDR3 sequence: CASSRDPKGPQHF. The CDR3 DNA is TGTGCCAGCAGCCGGGACCCGAAGGGGCCCCAGCATTTT.

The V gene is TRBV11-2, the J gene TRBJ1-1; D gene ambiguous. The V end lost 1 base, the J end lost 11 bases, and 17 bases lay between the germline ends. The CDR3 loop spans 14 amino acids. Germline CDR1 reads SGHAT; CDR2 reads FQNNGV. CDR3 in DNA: TGTGCCAGCAGCTTAGCTCTCGGTGCCTCTCTGGCTTTCTTT. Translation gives CASSLALGASLAFF.

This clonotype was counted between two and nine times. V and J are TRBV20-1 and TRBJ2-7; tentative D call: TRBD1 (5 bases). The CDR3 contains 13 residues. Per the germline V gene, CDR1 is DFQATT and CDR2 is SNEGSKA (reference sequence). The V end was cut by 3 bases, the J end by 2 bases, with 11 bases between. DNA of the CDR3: TGCAGTGCTAGTACGACAGCTACCTACGAGCAGTACTTC. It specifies CSASTTATYEQYF.

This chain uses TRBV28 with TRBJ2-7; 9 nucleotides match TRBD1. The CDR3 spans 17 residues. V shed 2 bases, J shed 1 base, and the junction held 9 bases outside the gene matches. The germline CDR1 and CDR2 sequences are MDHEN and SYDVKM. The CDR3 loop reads CASSLISGTGYSYEQYF. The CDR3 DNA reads TGTGCCAGCAGTTTAATCTCCGGGACAGGGTATTCCTACGAGCAGTACTTC.

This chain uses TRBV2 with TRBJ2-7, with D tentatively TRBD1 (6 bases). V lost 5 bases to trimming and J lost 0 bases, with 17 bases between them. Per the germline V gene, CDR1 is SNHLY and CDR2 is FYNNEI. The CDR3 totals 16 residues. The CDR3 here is CASSKPGQPSSYEQYF. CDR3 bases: TGTGCCAGCAGTAAGCCAGGACAGCCGAGCTCCTACGAGCAGTACTTC. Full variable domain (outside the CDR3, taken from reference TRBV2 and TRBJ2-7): EPEVTQTPSHQVTQMGQEVILRCVPISNHLYFYWYRQILGQKVEFLVSFYNNEISEKSEIFDDQFSVERPDGSNFTLKIRSTKLEDSAMYFCASSKPGQPSSYEQYFGPGTRLTVT.

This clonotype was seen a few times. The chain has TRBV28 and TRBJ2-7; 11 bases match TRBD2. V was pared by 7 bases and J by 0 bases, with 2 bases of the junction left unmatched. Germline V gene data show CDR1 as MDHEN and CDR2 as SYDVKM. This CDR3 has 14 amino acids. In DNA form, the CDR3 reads TGTGCCAGCATCACTAGCGGGGGCTCCTACGAGCAGTACTTC. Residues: CASITSGGSYEQYF.

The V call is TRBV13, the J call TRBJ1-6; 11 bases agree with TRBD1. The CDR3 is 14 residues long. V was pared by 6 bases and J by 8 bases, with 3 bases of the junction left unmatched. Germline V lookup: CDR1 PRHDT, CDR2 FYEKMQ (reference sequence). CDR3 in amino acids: CASRWGQGDSPLHF. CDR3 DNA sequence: TGTGCCAGCAGATGGGGACAGGGGGATTCACCCCTCCACTTT.

CDR3 protein: CASSRVRDGSSSYNEQFF. In DNA, the CDR3 is TGCGCCAGCAGTCGAGTTCGGGACGGATCCAGCTCCTACAATGAGCAGTTCTTC. This chain uses TRBV4-3 with TRBJ2-1; either TRBD1 or TRBD2 may fit D (5 bases each). The V gene's germline CDR1 is LGHNA and CDR2 YSLEER. The CDR3 contains 18 residues. Between the trimmed V and J ends, which lost 6 bases and 0 bases, there was a span of 21 bases.

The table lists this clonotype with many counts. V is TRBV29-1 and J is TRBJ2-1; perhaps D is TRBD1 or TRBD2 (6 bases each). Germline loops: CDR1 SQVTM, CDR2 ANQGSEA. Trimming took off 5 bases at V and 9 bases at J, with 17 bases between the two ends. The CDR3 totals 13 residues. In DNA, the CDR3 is TGCAGCGTTAAGGGGGGCGGGGCGGGTGAGCAGTTCTTC. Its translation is CSVKGGGAGEQFF.

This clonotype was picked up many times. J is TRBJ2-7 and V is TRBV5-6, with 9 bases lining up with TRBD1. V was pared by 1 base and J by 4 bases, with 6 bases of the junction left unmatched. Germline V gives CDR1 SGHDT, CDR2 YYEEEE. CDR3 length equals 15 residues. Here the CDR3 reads CASSLPGQGLYEQYF. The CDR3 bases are TGTGCCAGCAGCTTGCCCGGACAGGGGCTATACGAGCAGTACTTC.

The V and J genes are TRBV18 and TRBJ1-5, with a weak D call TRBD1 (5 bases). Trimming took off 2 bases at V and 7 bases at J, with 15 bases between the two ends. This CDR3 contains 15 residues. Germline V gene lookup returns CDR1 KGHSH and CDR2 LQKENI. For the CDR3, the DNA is TGTGCCAGCTCACCAGGCGCCAGGGTGGACCAGCCCCAGCATTTT. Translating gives CASSPGARVDQPQHF.

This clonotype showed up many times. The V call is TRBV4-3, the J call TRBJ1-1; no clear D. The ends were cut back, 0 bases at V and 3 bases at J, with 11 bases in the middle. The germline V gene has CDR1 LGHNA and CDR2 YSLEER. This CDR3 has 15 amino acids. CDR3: CASSQDVRLDTEAFF. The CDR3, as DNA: TGCGCCAGCAGCCAAGACGTGAGGTTGGACACTGAAGCTTTCTTT.

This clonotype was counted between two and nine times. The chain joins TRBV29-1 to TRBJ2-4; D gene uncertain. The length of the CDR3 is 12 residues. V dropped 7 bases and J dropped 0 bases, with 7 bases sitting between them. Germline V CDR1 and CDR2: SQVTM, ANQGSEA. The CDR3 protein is CSARRAKNIQYF. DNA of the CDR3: TGCAGCGCCCGGCGAGCCAAAAACATTCAGTACTTC.

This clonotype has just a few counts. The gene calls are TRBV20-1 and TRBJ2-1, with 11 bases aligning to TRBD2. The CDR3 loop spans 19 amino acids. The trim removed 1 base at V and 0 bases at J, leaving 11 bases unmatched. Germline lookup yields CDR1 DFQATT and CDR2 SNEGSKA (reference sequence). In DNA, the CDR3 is TGCAGTGCTAGAGGAGGGACTAGCGGCCCACAGAGCTCCTACAATGAGCAGTTCTTC. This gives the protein CSARGGTSGPQSSYNEQFF.

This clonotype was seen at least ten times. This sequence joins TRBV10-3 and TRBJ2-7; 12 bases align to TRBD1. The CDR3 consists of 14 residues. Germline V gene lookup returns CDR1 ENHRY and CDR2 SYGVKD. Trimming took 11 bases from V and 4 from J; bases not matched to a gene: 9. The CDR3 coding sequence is TGTGCCGCCCGGGTGGGACAGGGGGCTTACGAGCAGTACTTC. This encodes CAARVGQGAYEQYF.

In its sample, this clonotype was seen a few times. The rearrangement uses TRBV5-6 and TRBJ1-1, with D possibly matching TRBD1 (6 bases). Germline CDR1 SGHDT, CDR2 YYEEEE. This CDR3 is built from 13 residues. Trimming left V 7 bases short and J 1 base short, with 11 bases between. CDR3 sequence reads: CASEGQWNTEAFF. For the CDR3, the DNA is TGTGCCAGCGAAGGACAGTGGAACACTGAAGCTTTCTTT.

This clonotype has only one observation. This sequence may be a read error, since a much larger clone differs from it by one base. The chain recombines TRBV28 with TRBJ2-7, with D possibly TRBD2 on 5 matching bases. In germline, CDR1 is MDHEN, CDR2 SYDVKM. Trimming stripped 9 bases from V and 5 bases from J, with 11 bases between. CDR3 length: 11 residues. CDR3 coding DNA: TGTGCCAGAGGTGAGGGCCACGAGCAGTACTTC. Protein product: CARGEGHEQYF.

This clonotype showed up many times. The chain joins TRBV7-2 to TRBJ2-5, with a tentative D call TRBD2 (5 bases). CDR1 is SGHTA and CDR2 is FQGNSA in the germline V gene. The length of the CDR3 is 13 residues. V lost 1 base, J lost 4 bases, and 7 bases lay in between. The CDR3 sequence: CASSLEAGETQYF. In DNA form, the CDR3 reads TGTGCCAGCAGCTTAGAGGCGGGAGAGACCCAGTACTTC.